Following are 7 T cell receptor beta chains from one sample sequenced in a study of blood T cell repertoires in COVID-19. Only in-frame clones appear in the TCRdb table, and some are missing; sequencing was by immunoSEQ multiplex PCR. The sample has about 110,000 clones, 71% seen once. The specimen was peripheral blood. The receptor set was obtained from a woman between 35 and 50 years old with acute or convalescent COVID-19.

The gene calls are TRBV5-1 and TRBJ2-5, with TRBD1 matching 10 bases. With 2 bases clipped from V and 3 bases from J, the junction kept 4 bases outside the gene matches. The CDR3 covers 15 residues. CDR1 and CDR2 from the germline V gene are SGHRS and YFSETQ. The DNA of the CDR3 is TGCGCCAGCAGCTTCGGACAGGGGGGCGAAGAGACCCAGTACTTC. It yields the protein CASSFGQGGEETQYF.

This clone was counted a few times. Written as DNA, the CDR3 is TGTGCCAGCAGCTTAACGGTGGCCAGGGGGACTGAAGCTTTCTTT. Its protein is CASSLTVARGTEAFF. The genes are TRBV7-2 and TRBJ1-1; 7 nucleotides agree with TRBD1. This CDR3 has 15 amino acids. Germline assignment: CDR1 SGHTA and CDR2 FQGNSA. Losses at the gene ends were 2 bases for V and 5 bases for J; bases not matched to a gene: 8.

V is TRBV14 and J is TRBJ2-2; D gene unclear. V shed 2 bases and J shed 6 bases, with 4 bases lying between them. There are 12 residues in the CDR3. Per germline, CDR1 SGHDN and CDR2 FVKESK. The CDR3 coding sequence is TGTGCCAGCAGCCAACGGGCCGGGGAGCTGTTTTTT. Translated: CASSQRAGELFF.

V is TRBV5-5 and J is TRBJ2-7, with D perhaps TRBD2 (5 bases). Trimming removed 3 bases at V and 3 bases at J, with 7 bases between. CDR1 and CDR2 (germline): SGHKS, YYEKEE (reference sequence). The CDR3 runs to 12 residues. The CDR3 is CASSSEGYEQYF. The CDR3 coding sequence is TGTGCCAGCAGCTCAGAGGGCTACGAGCAGTACTTC.

This sequence joins TRBV3-1 (or the pseudogene TRBV3-2) and TRBJ2-7, with D possibly TRBD1 on 6 matching bases. V lost 1 base and J lost 6, with 13 bases in between. Looked up from germline, CDR1 is LGHDT and CDR2 is YNNKEL (reference sequence). CDR3 length: 14 residues. The CDR3 region has the DNA TGTGCCAGCAGCCAAGTACAGGGCAAGGCCGAGCAGTACTTC. Its translation is CASSQVQGKAEQYF.

This clone turned up a few times. This rearrangement joins TRBV18 to TRBJ2-7, with 15 bases matching TRBD2. The CDR3 is 18 amino acids. Losses at the gene ends were 3 bases for V and 7 bases for J; bases not matched to a gene: 13. Per germline, CDR1 KGHSH and CDR2 LQKENI. CDR3 in amino acids: CASSPGLAGGLTSREQYF. The DNA of the CDR3 is TGTGCCAGCTCACCGGGACTAGCGGGGGGCCTGACGAGTCGGGAGCAGTACTTC.

This clone was counted a single time. This chain joins TRBV5-5 and TRBJ1-2; 10 positions agree with TRBD1. CDR1 is SGHKS and CDR2 is YYEKEE in the germline V gene (reference sequence). The ends lost 4 bases at V and 4 bases at J; junction bases unmatched: 7. The CDR3 consists of 15 residues. CDR3 coding DNA: TGTGCCAGCAGCGTGACAGGGGGCGAACCCTATGGCTACACCTTC. Translation gives CASSVTGGEPYGYTF.